This TCR beta chain was sequenced in a study of blood T cell repertoires in COVID-19. From germline, CDR1 is SGHDT and CDR2 YYEEEE. Trimming cost V 4 bases and J 2 bases, with 10 bases left between them. CDR3 length: 14 amino acids. Enrolment of Seattle patients took place during active infection, and they were followed longitudinally. As processed by the authors: Amplification of reference gene primers was used by the study to estimate nucleated cell counts. Repertoires were generated with immunoSEQ multiplex PCR, while TCRdb's copy carries only in-frame clones and drops some. V, J and clone size were drawn from that table, and D and trimming were deduced from the DNA. The sample holds more than 150,000 clones, about four fifths seen once.

Sequenced input: peripheral blood. The chain employs TRBV5-6 and TRBJ1-5; D is ambiguous. The clonotype originates from a woman aged 80 or over with COVID-19, enrolled during active disease. As DNA, the CDR3 is TGTGCCAGCAGCCCTTCTTTTGGCAATCAGCCCCAGCATTTT. Its translation: CASSPSFGNQPQHF. The complete variable domain, with remaining parts taken from reference TRBV5-6 and TRBJ1-5, reads DAGVTQSPTHLIKTRGQQVTLRCSPKSGHDTVSWYQQALGQGPQFIFQYYEEEERQRGNFPDRFSGHQFPNYSSELNVNALLLGDSALYLCASSPSFGNQPQHFGDGTRLSIL.